This T cell receptor (beta chain) originates from a study of T cells after yellow fever vaccination. Whole-study results and caveats: Subsequent to the booster, the majority of primary-vaccination clones reappeared (about 97% CD4, around 90% CD8). Abundant clonotypes from the bulk population could contaminate FACS-sorted repertoires. It was a small share of clonotypes that appeared in both CD4 and CD8 compartments.

The authors made TCR cDNA by 5'RACE template switching, adding a universal primer site and UMIs. TCRdb analysed the 5' RACE reads with MiXCR anew, one entry per CDR3 protein. The sample has tens of thousands of distinct CDR3 sequences; around 7.9% are singletons. Germline V gene lookup returns CDR1 SGDLS and CDR2 YYNGEE. V lost 3 bases to trimming and J lost 8 bases; unmatched junction nucleotides: 3. This CDR3 has 14 amino acids. This clonotype has at least ten counts. Its antigen is undetermined. The chain couples TRBV9 to TRBJ1-6; TRBD1 aligns across 9 bases. The sample was CD8+ T cells sorted from PBMCs, taken 9 to 10 days after the first yellow fever vaccination. The source is a man younger than 30 who received the YFV17D yellow fever vaccine. The DNA of the CDR3 is TGTGCCAGCAGCGGGACAGGGGACTATTCACCCCTCCACTTT. Translated: CASSGTGDYSPLHF.